These 32 T cell receptor beta chains were sequenced from one sample in a study of blood T cells in healthy people across ages. With a J-beta primer mix and a sample-barcoded 5' primer, a second PCR ran roughly 6 to 11 cycles. TCRdb re-called the 5' RACE reads through MiXCR, storing one row per CDR3 protein. This table has 1.5 million to 2 million distinct CDR3 sequences, roughly 52% appearing once. The sample consisted of blood. The receptors were sampled from a middle-aged woman in good health.

J is TRBJ2-5 and V is TRBV12-3 or TRBV12-4; TRBD2 aligns across 8 bases. V gave up 5 bases and J gave up 4 bases; unmatched junction bases: 18. This CDR3 spans 18 amino acids. The CDR3 is CASSPHFAGGLRGETQYF. In DNA, the CDR3 is TGTGCCAGCAGTCCCCACTTTGCGGGGGGCTTGAGGGGAGAGACCCAGTACTTC.

The genes are TRBV12-3 or TRBV12-4 and TRBJ2-3, with 7 bases fitting TRBD2. The CDR3 loop spans 15 amino acids. J gave up 2 bases and V 6 bases, and 8 bases lay outside the gene matches. The CDR3 coding sequence is TGTGCCAGCAGCCGCGGGAGCGGGGCCACAGATACGCAGTATTTT. It codes for CASSRGSGATDTQYF.

This clonotype was picked up a small number of times. In DNA form, the CDR3 reads TGTGCCAGCAGCCAAGATCCACACAGGGAGGCCTACAATGAGCAGTTCTTC. Its protein product is CASSQDPHREAYNEQFF. The chain uses TRBV4-2 and TRBJ2-1; D possibly uses TRBD1 or TRBD2 (6 bases each). The V and J ends lost 0 bases and 2 bases respectively, with 14 bases between them. The CDR3 runs 17 residues. The germline CDR1 and CDR2 sequences are LGHNA and YNFKEQ.

This chain joins TRBV28 and TRBJ2-1; D is unclear. CDR1 is MDHEN, CDR2 SYDVKM, per germline. This CDR3 spans 15 amino acids. V was clipped by 5 bases and J by 3 bases, with 14 bases between them. The DNA of the CDR3 is TGTGCCAGCAGTCCCTATCGGACGGACTACAATGAGCAGTTCTTC. Protein product: CASSPYRTDYNEQFF.

The rearrangement uses TRBV20-1 and TRBJ1-2, with 7 bases lining up with TRBD1. The germline CDR1 and CDR2 sequences are DFQATT and SNEGSKA (reference sequence). This CDR3 has 11 residues. The trim removed 6 bases at V and 6 bases at J, leaving 4 bases unmatched. CDR3 sequence reads: CSAQQGNGYTF. DNA for the CDR3: TGCAGTGCCCAACAGGGGAATGGCTACACCTTC.

The V and J genes are TRBV5-1 and TRBJ1-6, with no clear D. Trimming shortened V by 1 base and J by 8 bases, and 16 bases separated the two germline ends. The CDR3 runs 16 residues. The germline V gene encodes CDR1 SGHRS and CDR2 YFSETQ. CDR3 loop: CASSLSPPSYDSPLHF. The DNA of the CDR3 is TGCGCCAGCAGCTTGTCCCCTCCTTCTTATGATTCACCCCTCCACTTT.

This rearrangement joins TRBV5-1 to TRBJ2-3; 8 nucleotides line up with TRBD1. V shed 4 bases and J 4 bases; nucleotides not matched to a gene: 8. Germline V gene sequence: CDR1 SGHRS, CDR2 YFSETQ. The CDR3 runs 15 residues. CDR3 in DNA: TGCGCCAGCAGCGACGACGTACAGGGGGCAGATACGCAGTATTTT. Amino acid sequence: CASSDDVQGADTQYF.

The gene calls are TRBV6-1 and TRBJ2-7; D gene uncertain. The CDR3 consists of 15 residues. V was pared by 7 bases and J by 0 bases, with 16 bases between. CDR1 and CDR2 from the germline V gene are MNHNS and SASEGT. DNA for the CDR3: TGTGCCAGCACAAATGATAGGATTTCCTCCTACGAGCAGTACTTC. Its translation is CASTNDRISSYEQYF.

A few counts support this clonotype. The chain is built from TRBV29-1 and TRBJ2-5; D is unresolved. This CDR3 region has 12 residues. Between the trimmed V and J ends, which lost 4 bases and 1 base, there was a span of 7 bases. Germline V CDR1 and CDR2: SQVTM, ANQGSEA. CDR3 DNA: TGCAGCGTTGTTTCCACCCAAGAGACCCAGTACTTC. Translated: CSVVSTQETQYF. Together with reference TRBV29-1 and TRBJ2-5, the CDR3 gives the full variable domain: SAVISQKPSRDICQRGTSLTIQCQVDSQVTMMFWYRQQPGQSLTLIATANQGSEATYESGFVIDKFPISRPNLTFSTLTVSNMSPEDSSIYLCSVVSTQETQYFGPGTRLLVL.

V gene TRBV6-5 combines with J gene TRBJ2-1; 9 bases match TRBD1. After removal of 6 bases from V and 12 bases from J, the junction contained 9 bases not matched to a gene. Germline V gene sequence: CDR1 MNHEY, CDR2 SVGAGI. The CDR3 has 13 amino acids. The DNA for the CDR3 is TGTGCCAGCAGAGCGACAGGGGGAGCCGCGCAGTTCTTC. This codes for CASRATGGAAQFF.

The chain employs TRBV14 and TRBJ1-2; D ambiguous. The CDR3 totals 14 residues. Deletions cut 3 bases from V and 1 base from J, with 9 bases between. Germline values: CDR1 SGHDN, CDR2 FVKESK. The CDR3 reads CASSHPPSNYGYTF. DNA of the CDR3: TGTGCCAGCAGCCATCCCCCAAGTAACTATGGCTACACCTTC.

The V gene is TRBV7-6, the J gene TRBJ1-2, with D possibly TRBD1 on 6 matching bases. The length of the CDR3 is 16 residues. The germline gives CDR1 SGHVS, CDR2 FNYEAQ. V shed 4 bases and J shed 9 bases, with 24 bases lying between them. Written as DNA, the CDR3 is TGTGCCAGCAGCTCCCAGCCAGGGGATACGGTGGGAAGCTACACCTTC. Translating it yields CASSSQPGDTVGSYTF.

About this clonotype itself: One end of the junction fails to match germline, which may point to a read error. The chain combines TRBV10-1 with TRBJ1-2; no clear D gene. Germline loops: CDR1 WNHNN, CDR2 SYGVQD (reference sequence). This CDR3 has 14 amino acids. CDR3 nucleotide sequence: TGCACCAGCAGTGAATCCCGGCACCCCTATGGCTACACCTTC. Amino acids: CTSSESRHPYGYTF.

The chain uses TRBV6-2 or TRBV6-3 and TRBJ2-1, with D possibly TRBD2 on 6 matching bases. V was shortened by 10 bases and J by 3 bases, with 16 bases between the two germline ends. The germline V gene has CDR1 MNHEY and CDR2 SVGEGT. This CDR3 is built from 14 residues. In DNA, the CDR3 is TGTGCCACCCAGGCGGGGCCCGGCTACAATGAGCAGTTCTTC. Residues: CATQAGPGYNEQFF.

The chain couples TRBV21-1 to TRBJ2-7; TRBD1, the table's D call, lacks a check against the DNA. TRBV21-1 is a known pseudogene. The CDR3 contains 18 residues. CDR3 loop: CASSKSLSGTQGGYEQYF. CDR3 bases: TGTGCCAGCAGCAAGTCCCTTAGCGGTACCCAAGGGGGATACGAGCAGTACTTC.

This clonotype was seen a handful of times. V and J are TRBV4-1 and TRBJ2-5, with TRBD1 identical over 12 bases. The CDR3 length is 19 residues. V lost 0 bases to trimming and J lost 5 bases; unmatched junction nucleotides: 13. Germline-derived CDR1 and CDR2 are MGHRA and YSYEKL. The DNA for the CDR3 is TGCGCCAGCAGCCAAGAAGAATCACGGGGACAGGGGGCATGGGAGACCCAGTACTTC. Encoded protein: CASSQEESRGQGAWETQYF.

Worth noting for this clonotype: No conserved phenylalanine or tryptophan ends this CDR3, so it is likely a read error. This chain links TRBV10-2 with TRBJ2-3; maybe TRBD2 (6 bases). V lost 8 bases to trimming and J lost 0 bases, with 12 bases between them. The CDR3 is made up of 14 amino acids. Per the germline V gene, CDR1 is WSHSY and CDR2 is SAAADI. CDR3 sequence: CASSRGLSTDTQYS. The CDR3, as DNA: TGCGCCAGCTCGAGGGGACTTAGCACAGATACGCAGTATTCT.

This clonotype was counted a few times. The chain combines TRBV20-1 with TRBJ2-6; D is unclear. The germline V gene encodes CDR1 DFQATT and CDR2 SNEGSKA (reference sequence). The CDR3 consists of 13 residues. Trimming stripped 3 bases from V and 4 bases from J, with 7 bases between. This CDR3 reads CSARASGANVLTF. The CDR3 DNA reads TGCAGTGCTAGGGCTTCCGGGGCCAACGTCCTGACTTTC.

This clonotype was counted once. This sequence joins TRBV27 and TRBJ1-5; D may be TRBD1 (6 bases). CDR1 MNHEY and CDR2 SMNVEV come from the germline V gene (reference sequence). V was trimmed by 6 bases and J by 8 bases, leaving 26 bases between them. This CDR3 has 17 amino acids. CDR3 nucleotide sequence: TGTGCCAGCAGCCCCCTCTCCACGGGAGGGGGACCGGAGCCCCAGCATTTT. Translated, it gives CASSPLSTGGGPEPQHF.

This sequence joins TRBV18 and TRBJ2-7; TRBD2 agrees at 10 bases. The CDR3 spans 16 residues. From germline, CDR1 is KGHSH and CDR2 LQKENI. V trimming: 0 bases; J trimming: 7 bases; junction bases outside the gene matches: 9. The CDR3 loop reads CASSPPERGGFGEQYF. CDR3 nucleotides: TGTGCCAGCTCACCACCCGAGCGGGGGGGATTTGGAGAGCAGTACTTC.

CDR3 region: CSARKGANSKNIQYF. In DNA form, the CDR3 reads TGCAGTGCTAGAAAGGGTGCGAATTCCAAAAACATTCAGTACTTC. The chain couples TRBV20-1 to TRBJ2-4, with no clear D. Trimming removed 2 bases from V and 2 bases from J, with 13 bases in between. CDR3 length: 15 amino acids. CDR1 and CDR2 (germline): DFQATT, SNEGSKA (reference sequence).

This clonotype has just a few counts. The chain has TRBV7-6 and TRBJ1-2; no clear D. The CDR3 spans 13 residues. Per the germline V gene, CDR1 is SGHVS and CDR2 is FNYEAQ. V was trimmed by 4 bases and J by 6 bases, leaving 12 bases between them. This chain's CDR3 is CASSSYEGHGYTF. CDR3 coding DNA: TGTGCCAGCAGCTCCTATGAGGGCCATGGCTACACCTTC.

The chain combines TRBV4-2 with TRBJ2-7; the D call may be TRBD1 or TRBD2 (6 bases each). This CDR3 is 15 amino acids long. Trimming took off 4 bases at V and 2 bases at J, with 15 bases between the two ends. CDR1 and CDR2 from the germline V gene are LGHNA and YNFKEQ. CDR3: CASSPGGGDTYEQYF. In nucleotides, the CDR3 is TGTGCCAGCAGCCCAGGTGGCGGGGACACCTACGAGCAGTACTTC.

V gene TRBV4-1 combines with J gene TRBJ2-1; 7 bases map to TRBD1. Germline trimming cut 0 bases from V and 3 bases from J; bases unmatched to any gene: 5. The CDR3 is made up of 16 amino acids. Germline V gives CDR1 MGHRA, CDR2 YSYEKL. CDR3 residues: CASSQDARGLYNEQFF. The CDR3 region has the DNA TGCGCCAGCAGCCAAGACGCGAGGGGGCTCTACAATGAGCAGTTCTTC.

The chain joins TRBV4-2 to TRBJ2-7, with 7 bases matching TRBD1. With V trimmed by 5 bases and J by 0 bases, 10 bases remained unmatched. The CDR3 is 16 residues long. Germline V gives CDR1 LGHNA, CDR2 YNFKEQ. The CDR3 protein is CASSSIHRDSSYEQYF. Written as DNA, the CDR3 is TGTGCCAGCAGCTCAATTCACCGGGACAGCTCCTACGAGCAGTACTTC.

J is TRBJ2-3 and V is TRBV6-1, with D perhaps TRBD1 (5 bases). The ends were cut back, 1 base at V and 4 bases at J, with 6 bases in the middle. This CDR3 has 13 residues. Germline V gene lookup returns CDR1 MNHNS and CDR2 SASEGT. CDR3 protein: CASSEGGADTQYF. The CDR3 DNA follows: TGTGCCAGCAGTGAAGGGGGCGCAGATACGCAGTATTTT.

In its sample, this clonotype was seen a few times. This chain links TRBV5-1 with TRBJ2-3; no firm D call. Germline CDR1 and CDR2: SGHRS and YFSETQ. The ends were cut back, 4 bases at V and 4 bases at J, with 19 bases in the middle. CDR3 length: 16 residues. The CDR3 DNA reads as TGCGCCAGCAGCGCGATTGAAACGGGTGTCGCAGATACGCAGTATTTT. Amino acid sequence: CASSAIETGVADTQYF.

The chain uses TRBV5-1 and TRBJ1-1; TRBD1 is a possible D gene (6 bases). Per the germline V gene, CDR1 is SGHRS and CDR2 is YFSETQ. The CDR3 sequence is 15 residues long. V was pared by 4 bases and J by 5 bases, with 18 bases between. CDR3 sequence reads: CASSRGQGGGTEAFF. CDR3 nucleotides: TGCGCCAGCAGCCGGGGACAAGGGGGTGGAACTGAAGCTTTCTTT.

The chain is built from TRBV24-1 and TRBJ2-3; D gene ambiguous. Germline V gene data show CDR1 as KGHDR and CDR2 as SFDVKD. The CDR3 covers 12 residues. The V end was cut by 7 bases, the J end by 5 bases, with 9 bases between. The CDR3 DNA reads as TGTGCCACCAGGGGCCTTGGAGATACGCAGTATTTT. Protein product: CATRGLGDTQYF.

The rearrangement joins TRBV6-5 to TRBJ2-7, with no clear D. The germline CDR1 and CDR2 sequences are MNHEY and SVGAGI. Trimming left V 2 bases short and J 7 bases short, with 15 bases between. The CDR3 runs 14 residues. The CDR3 nucleotides are TGTGCCAGCAGTTACGAAGGACCTCATAATGAGCAGTACTTC. Translation gives CASSYEGPHNEQYF.

The gene calls are TRBV29-1 and TRBJ1-1, with a possible D match to TRBD1 (6 bases). Trimming removed 6 bases from V and 0 bases from J, with 14 bases in between. Germline loops: CDR1 SQVTM, CDR2 ANQGSEA. CDR3 length: 14 amino acids. CDR3 residues: CSVLRDTVNTEAFF. The CDR3 nucleotides read TGCAGCGTCCTCCGGGACACGGTGAACACTGAAGCTTTCTTT.

V usage is TRBV28 and J usage is TRBJ2-5; D may correspond to TRBD1 or TRBD2 (5 bases each). Trimming took 6 bases from V and 5 from J, leaving 19 bases between them. There are 15 residues in the CDR3. Per germline, CDR1 MDHEN and CDR2 SYDVKM. CDR3 DNA sequence: TGTGCCAGCAGAGGAACAGGTCCCCGGGGTGAGACCCAGTACTTC. It codes for CASRGTGPRGETQYF.